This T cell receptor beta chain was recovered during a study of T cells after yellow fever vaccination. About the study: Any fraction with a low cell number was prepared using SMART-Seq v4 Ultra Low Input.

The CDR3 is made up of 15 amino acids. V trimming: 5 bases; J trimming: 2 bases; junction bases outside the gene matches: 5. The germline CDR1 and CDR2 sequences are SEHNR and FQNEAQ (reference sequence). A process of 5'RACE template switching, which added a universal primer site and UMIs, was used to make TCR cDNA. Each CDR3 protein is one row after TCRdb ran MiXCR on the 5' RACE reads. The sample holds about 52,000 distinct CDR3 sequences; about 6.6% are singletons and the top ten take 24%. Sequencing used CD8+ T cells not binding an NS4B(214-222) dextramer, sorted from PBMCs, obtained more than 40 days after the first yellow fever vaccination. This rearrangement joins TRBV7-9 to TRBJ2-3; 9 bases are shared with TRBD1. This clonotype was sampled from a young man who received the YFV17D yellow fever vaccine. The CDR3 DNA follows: TGTGCCAGCAGCCTGGGACAGGGTCACACAGATACGCAGTATTTT. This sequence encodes CASSLGQGHTDTQYF.